Listed below are T cell receptor beta chains from one sample, sequenced in a study of blood T cell repertoires in COVID-19. Sequenced by immunoSEQ multiplex PCR; TCRdb stores in-frame clones only, minus some. This sample has over 75,000 clones, with 85% to 95% found just once. What was sequenced was peripheral blood. These receptors came from a man aged 60-69 years with acute or convalescent COVID-19. The CDR3 runs from the conserved cysteine through the conserved F or W. A D gene is named only where the DNA matches it firmly.

v_gene: TRBV7-9
d_gene: NA
j_gene: TRBJ1-5
CDR3nt: TGTGCCAGCAGCGATGGAACGGGAATCAATCAGCCCCAGCATTTT
CDR3aa: CASSDGTGINQPQHF

v_gene: TRBV24-1
d_gene: TRBD1
j_gene: TRBJ1-4
CDR3nt: TGTGCCACCAGTGACTCTGGACAGGGGGGCGAAAAACTGTTTTTT
CDR3aa: CATSDSGQGGEKLFF

v_gene: TRBV5-5
d_gene: TRBD1
j_gene: TRBJ1-4
CDR3nt: TGTGCCAGCAGCTCCCCGGGACAGGGAAGTGAAAAACTGTTTTTT
CDR3aa: CASSSPGQGSEKLFF

v_gene: TRBV6-5
d_gene: TRBD1
j_gene: TRBJ1-1
CDR3nt: TGTGCCAGCATTAGGCAGGGACAGACTGAAGCTTTCTTT
CDR3aa: CASIRQGQTEAFF

v_gene: TRBV28
d_gene: TRBD1
j_gene: TRBJ1-5
CDR3nt: TGTGCCAGCAGTTCCCAAGCCCGGACAGGCCGGGATCAGCCCCAGCATTTT
CDR3aa: CASSSQARTGRDQPQHF

v_gene: TRBV30
d_gene: TRBD2
j_gene: TRBJ2-1
CDR3nt: TGTGCCTGTATTAGCGGGAAGAAGTCGTACAATGAGCAGTTCTTC
CDR3aa: CACISGKKSYNEQFF

v_gene: TRBV6-5
d_gene: NA
j_gene: TRBJ1-6
CDR3nt: TGTGCCAGTAGTACTGAAGGGGATTCACCCCTCCACTTT
CDR3aa: CASSTEGDSPLHF

v_gene: TRBV6-2/TRBV6-3
d_gene: TRBD1
j_gene: TRBJ1-1
CDR3nt: TGTGCCAGCAGCCTGCCGACAGGGACCCGTTCTGAAGCTTTCTTT
CDR3aa: CASSLPTGTRSEAFF

v_gene: TRBV11-2
d_gene: NA
j_gene: TRBJ2-2
CDR3nt: TGTGCCAGCAGCTTATGGCATCCGGAACGGGATAACACCGGGGAGCTGTTTTTT
CDR3aa: CASSLWHPERDNTGELFF

v_gene: TRBV27
d_gene: TRBD1
j_gene: TRBJ1-2
CDR3nt: TGTGCCAGCAGTGATGGGACAGGGGACTATGGCTACACCTTC
CDR3aa: CASSDGTGDYGYTF

v_gene: TRBV6-2/TRBV6-3
d_gene: NA
j_gene: TRBJ1-3
CDR3nt: TGTGCCAGCAGTTGGTCAGGGGACCGGTCTGGAAACACCATATATTTT
CDR3aa: CASSWSGDRSGNTIYF